This T cell receptor (beta chain) was sequenced for a study of cytomegalovirus exposure and HLA in healthy donors. Study-wide context: An early data release held some 85 million unique TCRs from HLA-typed donors.

CDR1 SGHAT and CDR2 FQNNGV come from the germline V gene. V lost 3 bases, J lost 1 base, and 10 bases lay in between. The CDR3 has 14 residues. Findings and limits, study-wide: While the bulk of TCR sequences proved rare, some public TCRs turned up in many donors.

A multiplex PCR was run with 60 Vbeta primers and 13 Jbeta primers. The repertoire was sequenced with immunoSEQ multiplex PCR; TCRdb's copy has only in-frame clones and lacks some. Of 100,000 to 150,000 clones in the sample, roughly 83% are singletons; the top ten hold 15% to 25%. To note about this clone: The target antigen is unknown.

Sequencing input: PBMCs. This TCR was recovered from a man between 18 and 29 years old in good health and CMV-seropositive. J is TRBJ2-7 and V is TRBV11-2, with D tentatively TRBD1 (6 bases). The chain's CDR3 is CASSLVTGSYEQYF. In DNA, the CDR3 is TGTGCCAGCAGCTTGGTTACAGGGTCCTACGAGCAGTACTTC.